The T cell receptor (beta chain) described here comes from a study of regulatory T cells in long-lasting Graves disease. For TCR beta, libraries came from iRepertoire HTBI primers and Arm-PCR of CDR3 regions. Via MiXCR, TCRdb re-called the multiplex PCR reads, giving one row per CDR3 protein. The profile shows about 460,000 distinct CDR3 sequences, 22% of them singletons. This clonotype was detected ten times or more. Its antigen remains unidentified. Study-level points and caveats: Compared with new cases, persistent Graves' patients showed reduced TCR diversity. A limited number of samples was an acknowledged limitation.

Time point given: persistent/refractory GD, antithyroid drugs over 5 years with positive TRAb. TCR sequences were obtained from RNA taken from PBMCs. Germline CDR1 and CDR2: SGHAT and FQNNGV. The CDR3 is made up of 11 amino acids. V dropped 3 bases and J dropped 5 bases, with 5 bases sitting between them. The chain carries TRBV11-2 and TRBJ2-7; no firm D call. The sequencing here drew on peripheral blood mononuclear cells (PBMCs), taken when the disease was refractory, from a patient treated with antithyroid drugs. The sequence was collected from a female donor with Graves disease. The CDR3 sequence is CASSFPDEQYF. The CDR3 DNA reads TGTGCCAGCAGCTTCCCGGACGAGCAGTACTTC.